The 30 T cell receptor beta chains below all came from one sample that was sequenced in a study of blood T cell repertoires in COVID-19. The table came from immunoSEQ multiplex PCR; TCRdb's copy has only in-frame clones and leaves some out. The profile shows approximately 450,000 clones, around 89% of them singletons. Input material: peripheral blood. All receptors derive from a woman in her twenties or thirties with acute or convalescent COVID-19.

This chain uses TRBV6-5 with TRBJ2-1; 12 positions match TRBD2. The junction had 5 bases not matched to a gene; V was cut back by 7 bases and J by 10 bases. Germline CDR1 and CDR2: MNHEY and SVGAGI. This CDR3 is 13 amino acids long. The CDR3 DNA is TGTGCCAGCACCCTACTAGCGGGGGGCGAGCAGTTCTTC. This sequence encodes CASTLLAGGEQFF.

This clone appeared a few times. V gene TRBV28 combines with J gene TRBJ1-2; the D gene is possibly TRBD1 (6 bases). V gave up 6 bases and J gave up 2 bases, with 13 bases separating them. Germline V gene data show CDR1 as MDHEN and CDR2 as SYDVKM. This CDR3 contains 14 residues. The CDR3 bases are TGTGCCAGCAGCTTACAGGGACTGAACTATGGCTACACCTTC. Protein: CASSLQGLNYGYTF.

The chain couples TRBV12-3 or TRBV12-4 to TRBJ1-1; maybe TRBD1 (5 bases). The CDR3 has 13 residues. The V gene lost 7 bases and the J gene lost 4 bases, with 13 bases spanning the gap. DNA of the CDR3: TGTGCCAGCACTAAGCTGGGGGGCACTGAAGCTTTCTTT. As protein: CASTKLGGTEAFF.

The V call is TRBV28, the J call TRBJ2-1; TRBD1 might be the D (5 bases). The length of the CDR3 is 17 residues. Germline V gene sequence: CDR1 MDHEN, CDR2 SYDVKM. V lost 2 bases, J lost 0 bases, and 14 bases lay in between. The CDR3 nucleotides are TGTGCCAGCAGTTTAGGATTAGACAGTAGCTCCTACAATGAGCAGTTCTTC. Translation gives CASSLGLDSSSYNEQFF.

The CDR3 region is CASGLIPGGYGYTF. CDR3 sequence (DNA): TGTGCTAGTGGTTTGATCCCGGGGGGCTATGGCTACACCTTC. The gene calls are TRBV12-5 and TRBJ1-2, with D perhaps matching TRBD1 (5 bases). The V end was cut by 2 bases, the J end by 4 bases, with 11 bases between. Germline V CDR1 and CDR2: LGHNT, FRNRAP. This CDR3 contains 14 residues.

In its sample, this clone was seen once. The chain couples TRBV30 to TRBJ2-1; TRBD2 agrees at 7 bases. V trimming: 3 bases; J trimming: 9 bases; junction bases outside the gene matches: 2. Germline V gene lookup returns CDR1 GTSNPN and CDR2 SVGIG (reference sequence). The CDR3 contains 11 residues. The CDR3 protein is CAWRLASEQFF. The DNA of the CDR3 is TGTGCCTGGAGACTAGCGAGTGAGCAGTTCTTC.

This clone was observed a single time. The genes are TRBV5-1 and TRBJ2-3; 7 bases align to TRBD2. CDR1 is SGHRS and CDR2 is YFSETQ in the germline V gene. Losses at the gene ends were 1 base for V and 1 base for J; bases not matched to a gene: 6. CDR3 length: 16 amino acids. CDR3 sequence: CASSLSGGGGTDTQYF. Here the CDR3 DNA reads TGCGCCAGCAGCTTGTCGGGCGGGGGTGGCACAGATACGCAGTATTTT.

This clone has more than one count but fewer than ten. The chain couples TRBV5-6 to TRBJ2-2; 8 bases are shared with TRBD1. The length of the CDR3 is 16 residues. Germline values: CDR1 SGHDT, CDR2 YYEEEE. V lost 4 bases, J lost 5 bases, and 10 bases stayed unmatched. The CDR3 loop is CASSPWGTGNTGELFF. The CDR3 bases are TGTGCCAGCAGCCCTTGGGGGACAGGCAATACCGGGGAGCTGTTTTTT.

The V call is TRBV2, the J call TRBJ1-1, with D possibly matching TRBD1 (6 bases). The CDR3 covers 14 residues. Germline lookup yields CDR1 SNHLY and CDR2 FYNNEI. Trimming removed 7 bases from V and 4 bases from J, with 16 bases in between. The CDR3 loop is CASTKGGGGTEAFF. CDR3 DNA: TGTGCCAGCACCAAGGGGGGGGGAGGCACTGAAGCTTTCTTT.

The V call is TRBV29-1, the J call TRBJ1-2; D might be TRBD1 (5 bases). Trimming took off 6 bases at V and 8 bases at J, with 19 bases between the two ends. CDR1 is SQVTM, CDR2 ANQGSEA, per germline. The CDR3 loop spans 13 amino acids. CDR3 in DNA: TGCAGCGTGGGGAGGGGCCGACTTCAAGGCTACACCTTC. Protein: CSVGRGRLQGYTF.

Only one count was recorded for this clone. V is TRBV4-1 and J is TRBJ2-4, with a weak D call TRBD1 (5 bases). Looked up from germline, CDR1 is MGHRA and CDR2 is YSYEKL. V lost 5 bases and J 4 bases, leaving 15 bases between the germline ends. The CDR3 totals 15 residues. CDR3 region: CASSSSRAFKNIQYF. In DNA form, the CDR3 reads TGCGCCAGCAGCTCTTCCAGGGCCTTTAAAAACATTCAGTACTTC.

The chain uses TRBV5-4 and TRBJ1-6; 8 nucleotides agree with TRBD1. Germline CDR1 is SGHNT and CDR2 is YYREEE (reference sequence). J gave up 7 bases and V 6 bases, and 15 bases lay outside the gene matches. CDR3 length: 17 residues. This CDR3 reads CASTEIGDRGINSPLHF. CDR3 coding DNA: TGTGCCAGCACCGAGATTGGCGACAGGGGAATCAATTCACCCCTCCACTTT.

The chain couples TRBV28 to TRBJ1-1; 7 positions agree with TRBD1. This CDR3 has 15 residues. With V trimmed by 7 bases and J by 0 bases, 8 bases remained unmatched. Germline V lookup: CDR1 MDHEN, CDR2 SYDVKM. The DNA of the CDR3 is TGTGCCAGCAACCTTGGACAGGTCGTGAACACTGAAGCTTTCTTT. This translates into CASNLGQVVNTEAFF.

V gene TRBV6-5 combines with J gene TRBJ2-3; 13 nucleotides agree with TRBD2. CDR1 and CDR2 from the germline V gene are MNHEY and SVGAGI. The CDR3 is made up of 16 amino acids. The junction had 1 base not matched to a gene; V was cut back by 2 bases and J by 2 bases. For the CDR3, the DNA is TGTGCCAGCAGTTACGGGACTAGCGGGGTCACAGATACGCAGTATTTT. This sequence encodes CASSYGTSGVTDTQYF.

The genes are TRBV30 and TRBJ2-7; 8 nucleotides align to TRBD2. This CDR3 contains 15 residues. CDR1 is GTSNPN, CDR2 SVGIG, per germline (reference sequence). The V and J ends lost 1 base and 3 bases, in that order; junction bases with no gene match: 8. DNA of the CDR3: TGTGCCTGGAGTGCCCCGGTAGCGGGGAACTACGAGCAGTACTTC. The encoded protein is CAWSAPVAGNYEQYF.

The rearrangement uses TRBV27 and TRBJ2-7; a weak D match, TRBD1 (5 bases). With 6 bases removed from V and 4 bases from J, the gap between germline ends came to 22 bases. This CDR3 has 16 residues. The germline V gene has CDR1 MNHEY and CDR2 SMNVEV (reference sequence). CDR3 DNA sequence: TGTGCCAGCAGAACCAACCCAGGGCATGGTATATACGAGCAGTACTTC. Encoded protein: CASRTNPGHGIYEQYF.

This clone was seen only a few times. The chain is built from TRBV27 and TRBJ1-2; TRBD1 agrees at 7 bases. The CDR3 is made up of 15 amino acids. Trimming removed 5 bases from V and 3 bases from J; junction bases left unmatched: 9. CDR1 is MNHEY, CDR2 SMNVEV, per germline (reference sequence). The CDR3 DNA is TGTGCCAGCAGTCCCGACCGGGACAGACACTATGGCTACACCTTC. Translation: CASSPDRDRHYGYTF.

This clone was counted only a few times. V gene TRBV25-1 combines with J gene TRBJ2-3, with a tentative D call TRBD1 (6 bases). The germline CDR1 and CDR2 sequences are MGHDK and SYGVNS. The CDR3 covers 12 residues. V dropped 10 bases and J dropped 1 base, with 9 bases sitting between them. The CDR3 loop reads CATNRGTDTQYF. CDR3 bases: TGTGCCACTAACAGGGGCACAGATACGCAGTATTTT.

For this clone: Other nucleotide sequences from this sample produce the same CDR3. The rearrangement links TRBV15 to TRBJ1-1; 9 bases match TRBD1. The germline CDR1 and CDR2 sequences are LNHNV and YYDKDF (reference sequence). V gave up 5 bases and J gave up 0 bases; unmatched junction bases: 1. CDR3 length: 14 amino acids. The CDR3 protein is CATSRDRVNTEAFF. CDR3 DNA sequence: TGTGCCACCAGCCGGGACAGGGTGAACACTGAAGCTTTCTTT. Combining the CDR3 with reference TRBV15 and TRBJ1-1 gives the whole variable domain DAMVIQNPRYQVTQFGKPVTLSCSQTLNHNVMYWYQQKSSQAPKLLFHYYDKDFNNEADTPDNFQSRRPNTSFCFLDIRSPGLGDTAMYLCATSRDRVNTEAFFGQGTRLTVV.

The chain links TRBV11-3 to TRBJ2-2, with D possibly matching TRBD1 (7 bases). This CDR3 is 15 amino acids long. CDR1 and CDR2 (germline): SGHNT, YENEEA. The V gene lost 5 bases and the J gene lost 4 bases, with 14 bases spanning the gap. DNA of the CDR3: TGTGCCAGCAGCCCCCAGGGGGGCCCCACCGGGGAGCTGTTTTTT. Residues: CASSPQGGPTGELFF.

Comment on this clone: Other nucleotide sequences from this sample produce the same CDR3. The genes are TRBV19 and TRBJ1-1; D is undetermined. CDR1 is LNHDA, CDR2 SQIVND, per germline (reference sequence). Trimming cost V 6 bases and J 1 base, with 6 bases left between them. This CDR3 has 12 residues. The CDR3 DNA follows: TGTGCCAGTAGCCCGGGGAACACTGAAGCTTTCTTT. This translates into CASSPGNTEAFF.

This chain links TRBV10-2 with TRBJ1-2; 7 positions agree with TRBD1. Germline lookup yields CDR1 WSHSY and CDR2 SAAADI. Unmatched junction bases numbered 7, after V lost 0 bases and J lost 12 bases. CDR3 length equals 13 residues. The CDR3 DNA reads as TGCGCCAGCAGTGAGTCGGGACAGAGCGGCAACACCTTC. The encoded protein is CASSESGQSGNTF.

J is TRBJ2-5 and V is TRBV5-8, with a tentative D call TRBD2 (6 bases). Trimming removed 7 bases from V and 5 bases from J, with 27 bases in between. The CDR3 consists of 17 residues. Germline CDR1 is SGHTS and CDR2 is YDEGEE. CDR3 residues: CASPVPPGTPIGETQYF. The CDR3 region has the DNA TGTGCCAGCCCCGTACCCCCCGGGACTCCGATCGGGGAGACCCAGTACTTC.

This rearrangement joins TRBV5-6 to TRBJ1-2; 7 bases are a match to TRBD1. This CDR3 spans 13 amino acids. Germline lookup yields CDR1 SGHDT and CDR2 YYEEEE. The ends lost 5 bases at V and 6 bases at J; junction bases unmatched: 7. The CDR3 DNA is TGTGCCAGCAGACCACTCGACAGGGATGGCTACACCTTC. Translation: CASRPLDRDGYTF.

The chain links TRBV24-1 to TRBJ2-3; tentatively, D is TRBD1 (6 bases). Looked up from germline, CDR1 is KGHDR and CDR2 is SFDVKD. CDR3 length: 16 residues. The ends were cut back, 1 base at V and 3 bases at J, with 13 bases in the middle. CDR3 sequence reads: CATSDFTGTKTDTQYF. The CDR3 coding sequence is TGTGCCACCAGTGATTTTACAGGGACAAAAACAGATACGCAGTATTTT.

The chain employs TRBV7-2 and TRBJ2-7; 9 bases fit TRBD2. Per germline, CDR1 SGHTA and CDR2 FQGNSA. Losses at the gene ends were 5 bases for V and 3 bases for J; bases not matched to a gene: 8. The CDR3 consists of 15 residues. Here the CDR3 DNA reads TGTGCCAGCAGCGGGAGCGGGACTAGCAGCTACGAGCAGTACTTC. Translating it yields CASSGSGTSSYEQYF. The full variable domain, with the rest looked up from reference TRBV7-2 and TRBJ2-7, is GAGVSQSPSNKVTEKGKDVELRCDPISGHTALYWYRQSLGQGLEFLIYFQGNSAPDKSGLPSDRFSAERTGGSVSTLTIQRTQQEDSAVYLCASSGSGTSSYEQYFGPGTRLTVT.

This rearrangement joins TRBV3-1 (or the pseudogene TRBV3-2) to TRBJ1-4, with D possibly TRBD1 on 5 matching bases. V was clipped by 6 bases and J by 4 bases, with 12 bases between them. The CDR3 runs to 14 residues. Germline CDR1 reads LGHDT; CDR2 reads YNNKEL (reference sequence). In DNA, the CDR3 is TGTGCCAGCAGTCTCCGCGGGGGTAATGAAAAACTGTTTTTT. This sequence encodes CASSLRGGNEKLFF.

This CDR3 is CSPEGTGVHEQYF. Written as DNA, the CDR3 is TGCAGCCCCGAAGGGACAGGGGTCCACGAGCAGTACTTC. The chain carries TRBV29-1 and TRBJ2-7; 10 bases are a match to TRBD1. This CDR3 region has 13 residues. Germline loops: CDR1 SQVTM, CDR2 ANQGSEA. Unmatched junction bases numbered 9, after V lost 8 bases and J lost 5 bases.

The chain combines TRBV9 with TRBJ1-4; D remains unclear. This CDR3 has 15 amino acids. Trimming pared 0 bases from V and 0 bases from J, leaving 6 bases between. Germline V gives CDR1 SGDLS, CDR2 YYNGEE. The CDR3 sequence is CASSVDTATNEKLFF. CDR3 DNA sequence: TGTGCCAGCAGCGTAGATACTGCAACTAATGAAAAACTGTTTTTT.

J is TRBJ1-1 and V is TRBV11-1; D gene ambiguous. The V end was cut by 4 bases, the J end by 0 bases, with 12 bases between. This CDR3 region has 15 residues. CDR1 is SGHAT and CDR2 is FQDESV in the germline V gene (reference sequence). CDR3 in amino acids: CASSSKGDMNTEAFF. CDR3 DNA sequence: TGTGCCAGCAGCTCAAAAGGAGATATGAACACTGAAGCTTTCTTT.